The 27 T cell receptor beta chains below all came from one sample that was sequenced in a study of blood T cell repertoires in COVID-19. The method was immunoSEQ multiplex PCR; TCRdb's version includes in-frame clones alone and lacks a portion of them. The sample holds approximately 70,000 clones; 82% are singletons and the top ten take roughly an eighth. Input material: peripheral blood. These TCRs come from a woman older than 75 with acute or convalescent COVID-19.

The V gene is TRBV11-2, the J gene TRBJ2-2; no clear D. CDR3 size: 16 residues. The germline V gene has CDR1 SGHAT and CDR2 FQNNGV. V lost 1 base and J 1 base, leaving 10 bases between the germline ends. DNA for the CDR3: TGTGCCAGCAGCTTAGGAGTATCGGTGAACACCGGGGAGCTGTTTTTT. Protein sequence: CASSLGVSVNTGELFF.

Only one count was recorded for this clone. The chain joins TRBV9 to TRBJ2-7; 9 nucleotides line up with TRBD2. The germline V gene encodes CDR1 SGDLS and CDR2 YYNGEE. The junction had 16 bases not matched to a gene; V was cut back by 4 bases and J by 5 bases. This CDR3 region has 17 residues. CDR3 amino acids: CASSPRLAGGPKNEQYF. DNA for the CDR3: TGTGCCAGCAGCCCTCGGTTGGCGGGAGGGCCCAAGAACGAGCAGTACTTC.

This chain uses TRBV5-5 with TRBJ2-7; tentative D call: TRBD1 (8 bases). V was clipped by 0 bases and J by 4 bases, with 14 bases between them. The CDR3 loop spans 15 amino acids. In germline, CDR1 is SGHKS, CDR2 YYEKEE (reference sequence). The CDR3: CASSLVGGTGYEQYF. Here the CDR3 DNA reads TGTGCCAGCAGCTTGGTGGGGGGGACAGGTTACGAGCAGTACTTC.

The gene calls are TRBV3-1 (or the pseudogene TRBV3-2) and TRBJ2-7, with 9 bases matching TRBD2. CDR1 is LGHDT and CDR2 is YNNKEL in the germline V gene (reference sequence). Losses at the gene ends were 3 bases for V and 6 bases for J; bases not matched to a gene: 6. CDR3 length equals 14 residues. In nucleotides, the CDR3 is TGTGCCAGCAGCCAGCCGGGACTAGCTCGCGAGCAGTACTTC. This encodes CASSQPGLAREQYF.

The chain joins TRBV29-1 to TRBJ2-7; the D is unclear. The CDR3 sequence is 10 residues long. The germline CDR1 and CDR2 sequences are SQVTM and ANQGSEA. Trimming took off 6 bases at V and 8 bases at J, with 11 bases between the two ends. This chain's CDR3 is CSVSAEKQYF. The CDR3, as DNA: TGCAGCGTGAGCGCTGAAAAGCAGTACTTC.

This clone came up a few times. This chain links TRBV10-1 with TRBJ2-3; 7 positions match TRBD2. The V and J ends lost 6 bases and 2 bases, in that order; junction bases with no gene match: 5. CDR1 is WNHNN, CDR2 SYGVQD, per germline (reference sequence). This CDR3 is built from 14 residues. CDR3 loop: CASSGEGNTDTQYF. CDR3 nucleotides: TGCGCCAGCAGCGGGGAGGGGAACACAGATACGCAGTATTTT.

The genes are TRBV9 and TRBJ2-1; perhaps TRBD1 as D (8 bases). There are 16 residues in the CDR3. V was shortened by 0 bases and J by 5 bases, with 15 bases between the two germline ends. Germline V gene lookup returns CDR1 SGDLS and CDR2 YYNGEE. CDR3 in DNA: TGTGCCAGCAGCGTAGAAACAGGGGGGAGGGACAATGAGCAGTTCTTC. Amino acid sequence: CASSVETGGRDNEQFF.

This rearrangement joins TRBV1 to TRBJ2-2; the table assigns TRBD2, which was not confirmed against the DNA. TRBV1 is described as a pseudogene. This CDR3 comprises 18 residues. The CDR3 DNA follows: TGCACCAGCAGCCAAACAAGGCCCGGGGGGTTCCTGGACGGGGAGCTGTTTTTT. Amino acid sequence: CTSSQTRPGGFLDGELFF.

The genes are TRBV2 and TRBJ1-4, with D possibly matching TRBD1 (5 bases). Trimming stripped 1 base from V and 7 bases from J, with 10 bases between. This CDR3 has 14 amino acids. Germline loops: CDR1 SNHLY, CDR2 FYNNEI. CDR3 coding DNA: TGTGCCAGCAGTGAAGAGGGGTGGGGTGAAAAACTGTTTTTT. Its protein product is CASSEEGWGEKLFF.

The chain joins TRBV10-3 to TRBJ2-7; 7 bases map to TRBD1. This CDR3 is 14 amino acids long. CDR1 and CDR2 (germline): ENHRY, SYGVKD. The V gene end was trimmed by 7 bases and the J gene end by 2 bases; junction bases not matched to a gene: 8. CDR3 DNA: TGTGCCATCACCGACCGGGACAGAGCCTACGAGCAGTACTTC. Translated: CAITDRDRAYEQYF.

The chain joins TRBV7-9 to TRBJ2-7; weak D call: TRBD1 (6 bases). There are 12 residues in the CDR3. Germline CDR1 is SEHNR and CDR2 is FQNEAQ (reference sequence). Trimming cost V 8 bases and J 0 bases, with 8 bases left between them. CDR3: CASGQSSYEQYF. CDR3 sequence (DNA): TGTGCCAGCGGACAGAGCTCCTACGAGCAGTACTTC.

V gene TRBV5-4 combines with J gene TRBJ2-5, with D uncertain. Germline CDR1 and CDR2: SGHNT and YYREEE (reference sequence). This CDR3 spans 12 amino acids. V was pared by 4 bases and J by 1 base, with 5 bases between. The CDR3 DNA sequence: TGTGCCAGCAGCGTGAGCCAAGAGACCCAGTACTTC. It is translated as CASSVSQETQYF.

V usage is TRBV7-9 and J usage is TRBJ1-1; D ambiguous. Germline CDR1 and CDR2: SEHNR and FQNEAQ (reference sequence). The CDR3 consists of 12 residues. V was pared by 7 bases and J by 2 bases, with 8 bases between. The DNA for the CDR3 is TGTGCCAGCACCCCTAGAAACACTGAAGCTTTCTTT. This translates into CASTPRNTEAFF.

V usage is TRBV2 and J usage is TRBJ2-1; 11 bases are a match to TRBD2. The CDR3 runs to 17 residues. The trim removed 5 bases at V and 4 bases at J, leaving 10 bases unmatched. CDR1 SNHLY and CDR2 FYNNEI come from the germline V gene. The CDR3 reads CASSRKRTSGPYNEQFF. The CDR3 DNA reads TGTGCCAGCAGTCGAAAGAGGACTAGCGGGCCGTACAATGAGCAGTTCTTC.

The chain's CDR3 is CSASPTLIQGQPQHF. The CDR3 coding sequence is TGCAGTGCTAGTCCAACACTCATACAGGGGCAGCCCCAGCATTTT. This chain connects TRBV20-1 to TRBJ1-5; 7 positions match TRBD1. The ends lost 3 bases at V and 7 bases at J; junction bases unmatched: 12. CDR1 is DFQATT, CDR2 SNEGSKA, per germline (reference sequence). CDR3 size: 15 residues.

V and J are TRBV27 and TRBJ2-3; no definite D call. The CDR3 is 12 residues long. With 5 bases removed from V and 4 bases from J, the gap between germline ends came to 7 bases. Per germline, CDR1 MNHEY and CDR2 SMNVEV (reference sequence). CDR3 residues: CASSPGADTQYF. The CDR3 nucleotides read TGTGCCAGCAGTCCCGGTGCAGATACGCAGTATTTT.

The chain joins TRBV9 to TRBJ1-5, with a weak D call TRBD1 (6 bases). V was shortened by 2 bases and J by 0 bases, with 9 bases between the two germline ends. The germline CDR1 and CDR2 sequences are SGDLS and YYNGEE. The length of the CDR3 is 15 residues. The CDR3 bases are TGTGCCAGCAGCGTCGGACAGCTTAGCAATCAGCCCCAGCATTTT. Translating it yields CASSVGQLSNQPQHF.

CDR3 sequence: CATSGPGQGSVYGYTF. The CDR3 coding sequence is TGTGCCACCAGTGGTCCCGGGCAGGGGTCGGTCTATGGCTACACCTTC. The chain has TRBV24-1 and TRBJ1-2, with D possibly being TRBD1 (6 bases). The CDR3 runs to 16 residues. Per the germline V gene, CDR1 is KGHDR and CDR2 is SFDVKD. With 5 bases removed from V and 4 bases from J, the gap between germline ends came to 19 bases.

V and J are TRBV5-1 and TRBJ2-5, with 10 bases aligning to TRBD2. The CDR3 totals 16 residues. Losses at the gene ends were 4 bases for V and 5 bases for J; bases not matched to a gene: 11. Germline V gene sequence: CDR1 SGHRS, CDR2 YFSETQ. CDR3 DNA: TGCGCCAGCAGCCCTGGGGTCACTAGCGGGATGGAGACCCAGTACTTC. It translates to CASSPGVTSGMETQYF.

The J gene is TRBJ2-7, the V gene TRBV7-2; TRBD2 agrees at 7 bases. Germline values: CDR1 SGHTA, CDR2 FQGNSA. V gave up 8 bases and J gave up 6 bases; unmatched junction bases: 13. The CDR3 covers 14 residues. The CDR3 is CASAGTPGRGEQYF. In nucleotides, the CDR3 is TGTGCCAGCGCTGGCACCCCGGGGAGGGGCGAGCAGTACTTC.

This clone was counted only a few times. The chain joins TRBV19 to TRBJ2-7; possible D gene TRBD1, 5 bases. V was cut by 4 bases and J by 7 bases, with 17 bases left in between. Looked up from germline, CDR1 is LNHDA and CDR2 is SQIVND (reference sequence). This CDR3 has 14 amino acids. CDR3 protein: CASSTQVGLLEQYF. Here the CDR3 DNA reads TGTGCCAGTAGTACCCAGGTGGGGCTATTGGAGCAGTACTTC.

The V and J genes are TRBV19 and TRBJ2-1, with D maybe TRBD2 (5 bases). Germline lookup yields CDR1 LNHDA and CDR2 SQIVND (reference sequence). V was trimmed by 1 base and J by 10 bases, leaving 11 bases between them. There are 13 residues in the CDR3. DNA for the CDR3: TGTGCCAGTAGTATAGTTCGGGATCGGGAGCAGTTCTTC. This sequence encodes CASSIVRDREQFF. The variable domain in full, with the rest retrieved from reference TRBV19 and TRBJ2-1, is DGGITQSPKYLFRKEGQNVTLSCEQNLNHDAMYWYRQDPGQGLRLIYYSQIVNDFQKGDIAEGYSVSREKKESFPLTVTSAQKNPTAFYLCASSIVRDREQFFGPGTRLTVL.

The V call is TRBV7-2, the J call TRBJ2-3; TRBD2 is a possible D gene (5 bases). Trimming removed 5 bases at V and 4 bases at J, with 13 bases between. This CDR3 is built from 14 residues. CDR1 is SGHTA, CDR2 FQGNSA, per germline. CDR3 sequence reads: CASSPRLEADTQYF. For the CDR3, the DNA is TGTGCCAGCAGCCCCCGGTTGGAGGCAGATACGCAGTATTTT.

This rearrangement joins TRBV19 to TRBJ2-7; 7 bases are shared with TRBD1. Losses at the gene ends were 5 bases for V and 3 bases for J; bases not matched to a gene: 13. Germline CDR1 reads LNHDA; CDR2 reads SQIVND (reference sequence). The CDR3 contains 16 residues. CDR3 coding DNA: TGTGCCAGTAGTTTATCCGGGACAGTTAACGTCTACGAGCAGTACTTC. This sequence encodes CASSLSGTVNVYEQYF.

This clone was picked up a small number of times. This chain joins TRBV27 and TRBJ2-7; 10 nucleotides line up with TRBD1. The germline CDR1 and CDR2 sequences are MNHEY and SMNVEV (reference sequence). The CDR3 covers 15 residues. V was clipped by 5 bases and J by 6 bases; unmatched bases: 10. The DNA for the CDR3 is TGTGCCAGCAGTATGTCCGGGACAGGGGTGTTCGAGCAGTACTTC. Its translation: CASSMSGTGVFEQYF.

The V and J genes are TRBV21-1 and TRBJ2-5; TRBD1, the table's D call, lacks a check against the DNA. TRBV21-1 is assigned pseudogene status. The CDR3 is 14 residues long. CDR3 amino acids: CASSNTGQKETQYF. CDR3 sequence (DNA): TGTGCCAGCAGCAACACGGGACAGAAAGAGACCCAGTACTTC.

A word on this clone: Other DNA sequences in this specimen translate into the identical CDR3. This chain links TRBV5-1 with TRBJ2-1; D unresolved. The germline V and J ends were trimmed by 0 bases and 4 bases, with 8 bases remaining between them. The CDR3 has 14 residues. Germline V gene lookup returns CDR1 SGHRS and CDR2 YFSETQ. CDR3 in amino acids: CASSLEASYNEQFF. The CDR3 bases are TGCGCCAGCAGCTTGGAAGCTAGTTACAATGAGCAGTTCTTC.